This TCR beta chain was retrieved from a study of blood T cells in healthy people across ages. General observations from the study: Lack of knowledge of donor CMV status possibly confounded expanded clonotype changes. Without sorted subsets, naive and antigen-experienced compartments could not be conclusively compared.

With regard to this clonotype: What it binds is not known.

V dropped 10 bases and J dropped 2 bases, with 23 bases sitting between them. Germline loops: CDR1 MNHNY, CDR2 SVGAGI (reference sequence). The length of the CDR3 is 16 residues. Combining a sample-barcoded 5' primer with a J-beta primer mix, a second PCR ran for roughly 6 to 12 cycles. TCRdb re-called the 5' RACE reads through MiXCR, storing one row per CDR3 protein. Of 700,000 or so distinct CDR3 sequences in the sample, over 20% were seen once. The V and J genes are TRBV6-6 and TRBJ2-5; D is undetermined. The sequence came from an older man in good health. Specimen: blood. In DNA form, the CDR3 reads TGTGCCACCCGGGCGAGTCTGACATTGGGGCAAGAGACCCAGTACTTC. Protein: CATRASLTLGQETQYF.